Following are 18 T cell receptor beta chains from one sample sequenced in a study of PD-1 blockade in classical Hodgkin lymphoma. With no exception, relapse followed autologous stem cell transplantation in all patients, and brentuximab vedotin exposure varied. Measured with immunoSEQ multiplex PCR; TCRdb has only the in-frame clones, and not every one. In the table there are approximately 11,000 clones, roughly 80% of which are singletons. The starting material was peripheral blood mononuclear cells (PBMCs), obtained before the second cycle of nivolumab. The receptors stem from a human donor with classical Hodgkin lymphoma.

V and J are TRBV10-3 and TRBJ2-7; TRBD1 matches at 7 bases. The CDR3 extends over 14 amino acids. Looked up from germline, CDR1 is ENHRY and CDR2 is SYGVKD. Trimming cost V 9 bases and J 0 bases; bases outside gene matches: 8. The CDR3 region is CAIKQGFLSYEQYF. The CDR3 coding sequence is TGTGCCATTAAACAGGGGTTCCTCTCCTACGAGCAGTACTTC.

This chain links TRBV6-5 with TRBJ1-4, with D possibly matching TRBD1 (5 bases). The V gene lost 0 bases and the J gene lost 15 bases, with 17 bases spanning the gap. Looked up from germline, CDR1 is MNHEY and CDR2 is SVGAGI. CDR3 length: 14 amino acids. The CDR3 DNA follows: TGTGCCAGCAGTTACTCGGGTGGGGACCGCAGAATGTTTTTT. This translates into CASSYSGGDRRMFF.

The CDR3 spells CAWMLAGNNEQFF. Here the CDR3 DNA reads TGTGCCTGGATGCTAGCGGGAAACAATGAGCAGTTCTTC. The V call is TRBV30, the J call TRBJ2-1, with TRBD2 matching over 9 bases. The J segment lost 5 bases and the V segment lost 4 bases, leaving 3 bases of the junction unmatched. The CDR3 runs 13 residues. Per the germline V gene, CDR1 is GTSNPN and CDR2 is SVGIG (reference sequence).

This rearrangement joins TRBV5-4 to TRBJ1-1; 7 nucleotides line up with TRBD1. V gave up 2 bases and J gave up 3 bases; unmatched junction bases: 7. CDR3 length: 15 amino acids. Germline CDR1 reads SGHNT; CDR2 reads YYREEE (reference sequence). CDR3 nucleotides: TGTGCCAGCAGCTTATTACAGGGGACTCACACTGAAGCTTTCTTT. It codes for CASSLLQGTHTEAFF.

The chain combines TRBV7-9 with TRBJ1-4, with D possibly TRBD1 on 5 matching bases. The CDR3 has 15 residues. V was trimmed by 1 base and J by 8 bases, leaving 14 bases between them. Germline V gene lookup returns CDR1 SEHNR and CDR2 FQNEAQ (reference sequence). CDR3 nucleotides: TGTGCCAGCAGCTTAGTAGGCCAGGGAGGGGAAAAACTGTTTTTT. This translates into CASSLVGQGGEKLFF.

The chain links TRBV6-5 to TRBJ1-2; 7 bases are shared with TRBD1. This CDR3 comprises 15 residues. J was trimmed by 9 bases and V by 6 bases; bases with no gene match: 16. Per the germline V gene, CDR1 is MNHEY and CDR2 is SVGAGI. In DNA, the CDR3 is TGTGCCAGCAGCCGAACGGGACAGTACCAAGAACGCTACACCTTC. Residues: CASSRTGQYQERYTF.

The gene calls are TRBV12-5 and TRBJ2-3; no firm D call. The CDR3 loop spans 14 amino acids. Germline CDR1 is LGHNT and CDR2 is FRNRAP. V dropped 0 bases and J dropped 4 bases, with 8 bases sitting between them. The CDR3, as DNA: TGTGCTAGTGGTTTGGTAACACTTCCAGATACGCAGTATTTT. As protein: CASGLVTLPDTQYF.

CDR3 nucleotide sequence: TGTGCCACCAGCAGAGATTATGTTACGGTGCGCGCTGAAGCTTTCTTT. Its translation: CATSRDYVTVRAEAFF. The genes are TRBV15 and TRBJ1-1; D uncertain. This CDR3 has 16 residues. V was clipped by 0 bases and J by 6 bases, with 17 bases between them. Germline assignment: CDR1 LNHNV and CDR2 YYDKDF (reference sequence).

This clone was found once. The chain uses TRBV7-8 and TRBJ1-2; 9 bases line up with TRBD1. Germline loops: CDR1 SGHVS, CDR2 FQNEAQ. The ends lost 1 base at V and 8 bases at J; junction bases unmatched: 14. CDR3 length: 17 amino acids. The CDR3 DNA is TGTGCCAGCAGCTTAGGGATCCGCGCACAGGGGGCCGGGGGCTACACCTTC. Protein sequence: CASSLGIRAQGAGGYTF.

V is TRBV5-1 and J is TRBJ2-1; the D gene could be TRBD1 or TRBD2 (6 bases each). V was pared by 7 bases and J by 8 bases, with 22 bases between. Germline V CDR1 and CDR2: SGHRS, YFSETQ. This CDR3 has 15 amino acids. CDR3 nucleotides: TGCGCCAGCGCCCAGGAGGGGGTACAGAACGATGAGCAGTTCTTC. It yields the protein CASAQEGVQNDEQFF. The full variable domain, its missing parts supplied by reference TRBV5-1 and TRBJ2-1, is KAGVTQTPRYLIKTRGQQVTLSCSPISGHRSVSWYQQTPGQGLQFLFEYFSETQRNKGNFPGRFSGRQFSNSRSEMNVSTLELGDSALYLCASAQEGVQNDEQFFGPGTRLTVL.

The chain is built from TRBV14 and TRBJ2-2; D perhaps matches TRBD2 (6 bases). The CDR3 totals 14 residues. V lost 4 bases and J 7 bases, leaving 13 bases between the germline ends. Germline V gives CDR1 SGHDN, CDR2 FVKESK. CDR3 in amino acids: CASSPGGFDGELFF. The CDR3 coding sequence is TGTGCCAGCAGCCCCGGGGGATTTGACGGGGAGCTGTTTTTT.

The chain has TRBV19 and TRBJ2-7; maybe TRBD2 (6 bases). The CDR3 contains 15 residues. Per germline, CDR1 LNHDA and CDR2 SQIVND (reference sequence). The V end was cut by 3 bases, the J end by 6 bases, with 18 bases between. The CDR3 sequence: CASSMLSGGSGEQYF. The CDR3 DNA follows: TGTGCCAGTAGTATGCTTTCCGGGGGTAGCGGCGAGCAGTACTTC.

The DNA for the CDR3 is TGCAGCGTACCGGGACAGGGTAATGGCTACACCTTC. It specifies CSVPGQGNGYTF. This chain connects TRBV29-1 to TRBJ1-2; 9 bases map to TRBD1. Germline V gene data show CDR1 as SQVTM and CDR2 as ANQGSEA. The CDR3 loop spans 12 amino acids. Unmatched junction bases numbered 5, after V lost 6 bases and J lost 6 bases.

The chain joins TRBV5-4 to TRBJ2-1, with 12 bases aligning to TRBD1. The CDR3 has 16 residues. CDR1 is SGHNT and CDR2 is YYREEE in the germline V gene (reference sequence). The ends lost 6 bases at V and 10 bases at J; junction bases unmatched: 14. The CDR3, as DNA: TGTGCCAGCACCACTTCCGGGACAGGGGGCGGGGGCGAGCAGTTCTTC. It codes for CASTTSGTGGGGEQFF.

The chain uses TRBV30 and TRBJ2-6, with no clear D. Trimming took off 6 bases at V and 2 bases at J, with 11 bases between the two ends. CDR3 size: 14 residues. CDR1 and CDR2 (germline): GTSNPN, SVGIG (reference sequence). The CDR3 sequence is CACGSGAGANVLTF. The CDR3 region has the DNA TGTGCCTGCGGGTCGGGTGCTGGGGCCAACGTCCTGACTTTC.

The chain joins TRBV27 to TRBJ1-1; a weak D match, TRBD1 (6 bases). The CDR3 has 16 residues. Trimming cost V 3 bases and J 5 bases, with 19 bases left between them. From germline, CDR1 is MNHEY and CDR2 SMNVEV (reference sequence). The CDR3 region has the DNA TGTGCCAGCAGTTTGGGGCAGGGGATTGGACGGACTGAAGCTTTCTTT. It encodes CASSLGQGIGRTEAFF.

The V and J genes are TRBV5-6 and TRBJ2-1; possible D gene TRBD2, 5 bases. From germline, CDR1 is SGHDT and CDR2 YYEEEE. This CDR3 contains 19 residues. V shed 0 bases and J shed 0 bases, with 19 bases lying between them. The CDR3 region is CASSLGLPPRMSSYNEQFF. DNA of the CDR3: TGTGCCAGCAGCTTGGGACTACCCCCCCGAATGAGCTCCTACAATGAGCAGTTCTTC.

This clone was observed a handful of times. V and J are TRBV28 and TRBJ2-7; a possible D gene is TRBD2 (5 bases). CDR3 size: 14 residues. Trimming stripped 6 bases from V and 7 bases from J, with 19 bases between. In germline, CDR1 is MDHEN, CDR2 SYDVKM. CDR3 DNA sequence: TGTGCCAGCAGGGCATACAGTCCAACGGGGGAGCAGTACTTC. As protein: CASRAYSPTGEQYF.